These 3 T cell receptor beta chains were all obtained from the same sample, sequenced in a study of blood T cell repertoires in COVID-19. Profiling relied on immunoSEQ multiplex PCR, and the TCRdb table lists in-frame clones only, not all of them. This table has around 150,000 clones, less than 85% appearing once. Sample: peripheral blood. The receptors come from a middle-aged woman with COVID-19, enrolled during active disease.

This chain connects TRBV9 to TRBJ2-1, with D perhaps matching TRBD1 (6 bases). The V and J ends lost 0 bases and 1 base respectively, with 11 bases between them. Germline lookup yields CDR1 SGDLS and CDR2 YYNGEE. This CDR3 region has 16 residues. DNA of the CDR3: TGTGCCAGCAGCGTAGCAGGGGCCCAATCCTACAATGAGCAGTTCTTC. Its protein product is CASSVAGAQSYNEQFF.

The chain couples TRBV21-1 to TRBJ1-4; TRBD1, the table's D call, was not compared with the DNA. TRBV21-1 is a pseudogene segment. The CDR3 contains 21 residues. The CDR3 spells CASSKDPDRGETPRTNEKLFF. CDR3 coding DNA: TGTGCCAGCAGCAAAGACCCGGACAGGGGCGAAACACCCAGAACTAATGAAAAACTGTTTTTT.

The chain has TRBV4-1 and TRBJ2-3, with 12 bases lining up with TRBD1. The trim removed 5 bases at V and 7 bases at J, leaving 10 bases unmatched. Germline assignment: CDR1 MGHRA and CDR2 YSYEKL. The CDR3 is 16 amino acids. The CDR3 protein is CASSYPGTGGGNTQYF. CDR3 sequence (DNA): TGCGCCAGCAGCTACCCCGGGACAGGGGGCGGAAATACGCAGTATTTT.